This T cell receptor (beta chain) stems from a study of T-cell memory formation after mild COVID-19. Background on the study: TCR clustering was largely donor specific.

The CDR3 contains 16 residues. Germline V CDR1 and CDR2: SGHRS, YFSETQ. Trimming left V 0 bases short and J 2 bases short, with 14 bases between. As regards this clonotype: Its matching antigen is unknown.

Constant-segment-primed 5'RACE gave TCR alpha and TCR beta cDNA libraries with sample barcodes and UMIs. TCRdb called the 5' RACE reads again in MiXCR, with one record for every CDR3 protein. The table records around 200,000 distinct CDR3 sequences, approximately 18% of them present only once. Study results and limitations: A subset of responding clones appeared in pre-infection memory, suggesting cross-reactive memory joined.

The sequenced material came from PBMCs or a T cell subset sorted from them (not recorded which). The rearrangement links TRBV5-1 to TRBJ1-1; D gene unclear. The clonotype originates from a man younger than 35 who had mild COVID-19 (a few samples of this study predate the infection). Cell type and time point are not known. The CDR3 is CASSLVSGRRNTEAFF. CDR3 in DNA: TGCGCCAGCAGCTTGGTATCGGGCAGGAGAAACACTGAAGCTTTCTTT.